These 5 T cell receptor beta chains share one sample of origin, sequenced in a study of CD8 T cells in Susac syndrome. With random hexamers, 0.5 to 1 ug RNA was reverse transcribed. TCRdb re-called the immunoSEQ multiplex PCR reads with MiXCR, one entry per CDR3 protein. The sample lists about 440,000 distinct CDR3 sequences, 85% occurring once. Sample: CD8+ T cells from PBMCs. The receptors derive from a human donor with multiple sclerosis.

As to this clonotype: The junction and the germline gene differ at one end; a read error may be behind it. The rearrangement links TRBV3-1 to TRBJ1-1; no definite D call. In germline, CDR1 is LGHDT, CDR2 YNNKEL (reference sequence). The CDR3 sequence is 13 residues long. In DNA, the CDR3 is TGTGCCAACAGCCAAGTCCCCGGCACTGAAGCTTTCTTT. Translating it yields CANSQVPGTEAFF.

The V call is TRBV4-2, the J call TRBJ2-2; 8 bases match TRBD2. The CDR3 has 18 residues. Per the germline V gene, CDR1 is LGHNA and CDR2 is YNFKEQ. Germline trimming cut 0 bases from V and 0 bases from J; bases unmatched to any gene: 6. CDR3 protein: CASSQELAGYANTGELFF. In nucleotides, the CDR3 is TGTGCCAGCAGCCAAGAATTAGCGGGGTACGCGAACACCGGGGAGCTGTTTTTT.

In nucleotides, the CDR3 is TGCAGTGCTCGTACCGGGACAAATAACACCGGGGAGCTGTTTTTT. This translates into CSARTGTNNTGELFF. The chain is built from TRBV20-1 and TRBJ2-2, with TRBD1 as a possible D gene (6 bases). Germline assignment: CDR1 DFQATT and CDR2 SNEGSKA (reference sequence). The CDR3 consists of 15 residues. Trimming pared 5 bases from V and 2 bases from J, leaving 15 bases between.

DNA of the CDR3: TGTGCTAGTGGGACCTCAGGGGGCACAGATACGCAGTATTTT. Its protein is CASGTSGGTDTQYF. The chain recombines TRBV12-5 with TRBJ2-3, with D possibly matching TRBD1 (6 bases). V was cut by 6 bases and J by 1 base, with 11 bases left in between. The CDR3 totals 14 residues. Germline V gives CDR1 LGHNT, CDR2 FRNRAP.

The chain employs TRBV19 and TRBJ1-2; D unresolved. Germline-derived CDR1 and CDR2 are LNHDA and SQIVND (reference sequence). Trimming pared 2 bases from V and 6 bases from J, leaving 10 bases between. The CDR3 runs to 13 residues. For the CDR3, the DNA is TGTGCCAGTAGTATATCGGCGCGGAATGGCTACACCTTC. This sequence encodes CASSISARNGYTF.